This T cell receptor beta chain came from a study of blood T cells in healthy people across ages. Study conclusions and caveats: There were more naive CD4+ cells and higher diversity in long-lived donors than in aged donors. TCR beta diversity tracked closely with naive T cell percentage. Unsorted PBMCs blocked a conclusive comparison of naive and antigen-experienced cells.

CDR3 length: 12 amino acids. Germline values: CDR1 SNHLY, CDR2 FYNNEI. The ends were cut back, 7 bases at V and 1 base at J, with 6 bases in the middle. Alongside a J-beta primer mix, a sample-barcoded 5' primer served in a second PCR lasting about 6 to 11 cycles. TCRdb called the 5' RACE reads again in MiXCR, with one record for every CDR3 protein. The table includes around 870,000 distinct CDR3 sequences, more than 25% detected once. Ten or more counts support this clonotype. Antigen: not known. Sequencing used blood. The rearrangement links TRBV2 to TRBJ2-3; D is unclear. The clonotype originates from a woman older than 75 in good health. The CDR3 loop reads CASNIGTDTQYF. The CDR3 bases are TGTGCCAGCAATATCGGCACAGATACGCAGTATTTT.